One sample yielded the 24 T cell receptor beta chains listed below, sequenced in a study of blood T cell repertoires in COVID-19. Sequenced by immunoSEQ multiplex PCR; TCRdb stores in-frame clones only, minus some. This sample has about 14,000 clones, with around four fifths found just once. Material for sequencing was peripheral blood. Every receptor here comes from a man older than 75 with active or convalescent COVID-19.

The J gene is TRBJ1-6, the V gene TRBV6-1, with a weak D call TRBD1 (5 bases). Germline-derived CDR1 and CDR2 are MNHNS and SASEGT. The CDR3 is 16 residues long. V lost 0 bases and J 5 bases, leaving 11 bases between the germline ends. In DNA, the CDR3 is TGTGCCAGCAGTGAAGCGGCCGGCAGGGATAATTCACCCCTCCACTTT. Amino acids: CASSEAAGRDNSPLHF.

This clone was counted between two and nine times. The V call is TRBV3-1 (or the pseudogene TRBV3-2), the J call TRBJ2-1, with D possibly TRBD2 on 5 matching bases. The CDR3 sequence is 14 residues long. Looked up from germline, CDR1 is LGHDT and CDR2 is YNNKEL (reference sequence). The V and J ends lost 2 bases and 8 bases respectively, with 13 bases between them. CDR3 in DNA: TGTGCCAGCAGCCAAATCGTCGGGGTCGATGAGCAGTTCTTC. Translation gives CASSQIVGVDEQFF.

The genes are TRBV5-1 and TRBJ2-3; 11 bases are a match to TRBD2. Germline values: CDR1 SGHRS, CDR2 YFSETQ. The CDR3 is made up of 16 amino acids. V gave up 3 bases and J gave up 2 bases; unmatched junction bases: 5. The DNA of the CDR3 is TGCGCCAGCAGCTCCCTGACTAGCGGGAACACAGATACGCAGTATTTT. Protein: CASSSLTSGNTDTQYF.

The J gene is TRBJ1-2, the V gene TRBV5-6; no reliable D call. Germline CDR1 SGHDT, CDR2 YYEEEE. This CDR3 contains 13 residues. V was trimmed by 2 bases and J by 4 bases, leaving 9 bases between them. As DNA, the CDR3 is TGTGCCAGCAGCTTACCAGCGCCCTATGGCTACACCTTC. Translation: CASSLPAPYGYTF.

This clone was recorded only once. V usage is TRBV30 and J usage is TRBJ2-1, with 8 bases lining up with TRBD1. The CDR3 covers 12 residues. V was clipped by 8 bases and J by 5 bases; unmatched bases: 5. Germline V gene lookup returns CDR1 GTSNPN and CDR2 SVGIG (reference sequence). As DNA, the CDR3 is TGTGCCCAGGGGGCCGGGAACAATGAGCAGTTCTTC. It translates to CAQGAGNNEQFF.

The chain carries TRBV13 and TRBJ1-2; D remains unclear. The V and J ends lost 2 bases and 2 bases respectively, with 9 bases between them. The CDR3 consists of 14 residues. Germline V gene data show CDR1 as PRHDT and CDR2 as FYEKMQ (reference sequence). The CDR3 region has the DNA TGTGCCAGCAGCTTACGGCGGCGGAACTATGGCTACACCTTC. This gives the protein CASSLRRRNYGYTF.

The rearrangement links TRBV7-9 to TRBJ1-1, with 8 nucleotides matching TRBD1. V trimming: 2 bases; J trimming: 4 bases; junction bases outside the gene matches: 6. The CDR3 sequence is 15 residues long. The germline V gene encodes CDR1 SEHNR and CDR2 FQNEAQ (reference sequence). DNA of the CDR3: TGTGCCAGCAGCTTATCAGGGACAGGTCTCACTGAAGCTTTCTTT. It yields the protein CASSLSGTGLTEAFF. The complete variable domain, with remaining parts taken from reference TRBV7-9 and TRBJ1-1, reads DTGVSQNPRHKITKRGQNVTFRCDPISEHNRLYWYRQTLGQGPEFLTYFQNEAQLEKSRLLSDRFSAERPKGSFSTLEIQRTEQGDSAMYLCASSLSGTGLTEAFFGQGTRLTVV.

DNA for the CDR3: TGTGCCAGCAGATTCGTGAACACTGAAGCTTTCTTT. Amino acid sequence: CASRFVNTEAFF. J is TRBJ1-1 and V is TRBV2, with D unclear. Looked up from germline, CDR1 is SNHLY and CDR2 is FYNNEI. The CDR3 extends over 12 amino acids. V lost 6 bases to trimming and J lost 0 bases, with 5 bases between them.

A few counts support this clone. The rearrangement links TRBV5-6 to TRBJ2-7; 9 bases are shared with TRBD1. The germline gives CDR1 SGHDT, CDR2 YYEEEE. The CDR3 runs 14 residues. Trimming took 2 bases from V and 1 from J; bases not matched to a gene: 1. This CDR3 reads CASSFGTGSYEQYF. CDR3 nucleotides: TGTGCCAGCAGCTTCGGGACAGGGTCCTACGAGCAGTACTTC.

The table lists this clone with a few counts. The gene calls are TRBV2 and TRBJ2-7, with TRBD1 identical over 8 bases. The germline gives CDR1 SNHLY, CDR2 FYNNEI. The V segment lost 5 bases and the J segment 6 bases; nucleotides outside the gene matches: 9. The CDR3 has 14 residues. The CDR3 nucleotides are TGTGCCAGCAGTATTTACGGACAGGGAGGCGAGCAGTACTTC. Its translation is CASSIYGQGGEQYF.

The chain joins TRBV7-2 to TRBJ1-2; no firm D call. The V gene lost 1 base and the J gene lost 3 bases, with 9 bases spanning the gap. CDR1 is SGHTA and CDR2 is FQGNSA in the germline V gene. The CDR3 has 14 residues. CDR3 residues: CASSLGLGDYGYTF. The CDR3 coding sequence is TGTGCCAGCAGCTTAGGATTGGGAGACTATGGCTACACCTTC.

The CDR3 region is CSVDGATEAFF. The DNA of the CDR3 is TGCAGCGTTGATGGGGCGACTGAAGCTTTCTTT. V usage is TRBV29-1 and J usage is TRBJ1-1; tentative D call: TRBD1 (5 bases). The V end was cut by 3 bases, the J end by 5 bases, with 7 bases between. CDR3 length equals 11 residues. Germline lookup yields CDR1 SQVTM and CDR2 ANQGSEA.

The rearrangement links TRBV5-4 to TRBJ2-1; TRBD1 is a possible D gene (7 bases). V gave up 1 base and J gave up 6 bases, with 11 bases separating them. This CDR3 has 14 residues. Germline CDR1 is SGHNT and CDR2 is YYREEE (reference sequence). CDR3 sequence (DNA): TGTGCCAGCAGCTTGTCCAGGGGGGCCAATGAGCAGTTCTTC. It specifies CASSLSRGANEQFF.

The chain carries TRBV28 and TRBJ1-5; D remains ambiguous. Per germline, CDR1 MDHEN and CDR2 SYDVKM. The CDR3 runs to 15 residues. V lost 1 base to trimming and J lost 0 bases, with 7 bases between them. CDR3 protein: CASSLSIASNQPQHF. CDR3 coding DNA: TGTGCCAGCAGTTTATCTATAGCTAGCAATCAGCCCCAGCATTTT. Combining the CDR3 with reference TRBV28 and TRBJ1-5 gives the whole variable domain DVKVTQSSRYLVKRTGEKVFLECVQDMDHENMFWYRQDPGLGLRLIYFSYDVKMKEKGDIPEGYSVSREKKERFSLILESASTNQTSMYLCASSLSIASNQPQHFGDGTRLSIL.

This rearrangement joins TRBV11-3 to TRBJ2-7; possibly TRBD1 for D (5 bases). Trimming shortened V by 0 bases and J by 0 bases, and 12 bases separated the two germline ends. Germline V gives CDR1 SGHNT, CDR2 YENEEA. The CDR3 has 16 residues. In DNA form, the CDR3 reads TGTGCCAGCAGCTTAGATGTAACAGGAGCCTCCTACGAGCAGTACTTC. Its protein is CASSLDVTGASYEQYF.

The chain carries TRBV2 and TRBJ1-1; no clear D gene. In germline, CDR1 is SNHLY, CDR2 FYNNEI. Trimming removed 1 base from V and 4 bases from J, with 10 bases in between. The CDR3 contains 14 residues. CDR3 amino acids: CASSEEGARTEAFF. As DNA, the CDR3 is TGTGCCAGCAGTGAAGAGGGAGCGCGCACTGAAGCTTTCTTT.

The chain joins TRBV6-6 to TRBJ2-7; 8 bases are a match to TRBD1. Per the germline V gene, CDR1 is MNHNY and CDR2 is SVGAGI (reference sequence). The CDR3 runs 14 residues. V lost 2 bases and J lost 6; bases outside the gene matches: 6. The CDR3 is CASSYGTGNGEQYF. DNA of the CDR3: TGTGCCAGCAGTTACGGGACAGGTAACGGCGAGCAGTACTTC.

V and J are TRBV10-3 and TRBJ1-3, with 10 bases matching TRBD1. CDR3 size: 14 residues. CDR1 ENHRY and CDR2 SYGVKD come from the germline V gene. J lost 2 bases, V lost 6 bases, and 1 base had no gene match. CDR3 amino acids: CAISDRGPGNTIYF. CDR3 bases: TGTGCCATCAGCGACAGGGGGCCTGGAAACACCATATATTTT.

The V call is TRBV7-9, the J call TRBJ2-1; the D is unclear. With 2 bases removed from V and 0 bases from J, the gap between germline ends came to 8 bases. CDR3 length: 15 amino acids. Germline-derived CDR1 and CDR2 are SEHNR and FQNEAQ (reference sequence). The CDR3 DNA follows: TGTGCCAGCAGCTTACCGGCTAGCTCCTACAATGAGCAGTTCTTC. This codes for CASSLPASSYNEQFF.

The V call is TRBV6-2 or TRBV6-3, the J call TRBJ1-2; 7 nucleotides align to TRBD1. Germline V gene lookup returns CDR1 MNHEY and CDR2 SVGEGT. The CDR3 has 15 amino acids. The V gene end was trimmed by 2 bases and the J gene end by 5 bases; junction bases not matched to a gene: 8. The CDR3 DNA is TGTGCCAGCAGTTACGGCGACAGGGTGTGGTATGGCTACACCTTC. Protein: CASSYGDRVWYGYTF.

V and J are TRBV7-2 and TRBJ1-5, with 7 bases aligning to TRBD1. The CDR3 contains 15 residues. Germline V gene lookup returns CDR1 SGHTA and CDR2 FQGNSA. The V and J ends lost 1 base and 11 bases, in that order; junction bases with no gene match: 11. The CDR3 protein is CASSLGGGLRFSQHF. In nucleotides, the CDR3 is TGTGCCAGCAGCTTAGGAGGGGGCCTCCGATTTTCCCAGCATTTT. The variable domain in full, with the rest retrieved from reference TRBV7-2 and TRBJ1-5, is GAGVSQSPSNKVTEKGKDVELRCDPISGHTALYWYRQSLGQGLEFLIYFQGNSAPDKSGLPSDRFSAERTGGSVSTLTIQRTQQEDSAVYLCASSLGGGLRFSQHFGDGTRLSIL.

V usage is TRBV6-6 and J usage is TRBJ1-5, with 9 bases lining up with TRBD1. Germline CDR1 reads MNHNY; CDR2 reads SVGAGI (reference sequence). The V and J ends lost 5 bases and 0 bases, in that order; junction bases with no gene match: 2. CDR3 length: 15 amino acids. The CDR3 is CASSRTGASNQPQHF. Here the CDR3 DNA reads TGTGCCAGCAGTCGGACAGGGGCTAGCAATCAGCCCCAGCATTTT.

The chain recombines TRBV7-9 with TRBJ2-5, with unresolved D. The CDR3 contains 13 residues. Germline loops: CDR1 SEHNR, CDR2 FQNEAQ (reference sequence). The V gene lost 2 bases and the J gene lost 2 bases, with 6 bases spanning the gap. CDR3 region: CASSLKLQETQYF. In nucleotides, the CDR3 is TGTGCCAGCAGCTTAAAACTGCAAGAGACCCAGTACTTC.

The rearrangement links TRBV28 to TRBJ1-6; D remains unclear. The CDR3 length is 13 residues. V lost 6 bases, J lost 7 bases, and 10 bases lay in between. Looked up from germline, CDR1 is MDHEN and CDR2 is SYDVKM. CDR3 loop: CASRAGGNSPLHF. For the CDR3, the DNA is TGTGCCAGCAGGGCAGGTGGAAATTCACCCCTCCACTTT.